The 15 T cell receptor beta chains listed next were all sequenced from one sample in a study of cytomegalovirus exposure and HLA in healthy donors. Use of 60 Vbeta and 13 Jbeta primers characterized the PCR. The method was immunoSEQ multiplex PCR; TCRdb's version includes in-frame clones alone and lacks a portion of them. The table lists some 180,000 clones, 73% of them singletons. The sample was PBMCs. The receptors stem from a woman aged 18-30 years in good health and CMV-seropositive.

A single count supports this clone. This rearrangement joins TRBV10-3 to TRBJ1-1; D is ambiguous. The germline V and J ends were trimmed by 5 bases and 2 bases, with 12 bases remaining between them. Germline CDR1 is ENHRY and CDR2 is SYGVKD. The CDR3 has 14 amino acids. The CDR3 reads CAISPGELNTEAFF. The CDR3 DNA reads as TGTGCCATCAGTCCTGGAGAGCTAAACACTGAAGCTTTCTTT.

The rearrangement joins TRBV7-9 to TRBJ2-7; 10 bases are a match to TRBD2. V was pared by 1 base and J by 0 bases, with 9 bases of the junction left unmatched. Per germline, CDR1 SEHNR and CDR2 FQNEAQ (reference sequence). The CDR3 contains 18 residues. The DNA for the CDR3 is TGTGCCAGCAGCTTAGGCCGGCTAGCGGGGGTTAGCTCCTACGAGCAGTACTTC. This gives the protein CASSLGRLAGVSSYEQYF.

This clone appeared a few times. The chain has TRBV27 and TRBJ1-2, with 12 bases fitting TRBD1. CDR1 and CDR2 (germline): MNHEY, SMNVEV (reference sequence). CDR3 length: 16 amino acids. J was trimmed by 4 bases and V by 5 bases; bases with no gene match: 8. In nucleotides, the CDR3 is TGTGCCAGCAGTGCCGGGACAGGGGGCGCGATCTATGGCTACACCTTC. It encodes CASSAGTGGAIYGYTF.

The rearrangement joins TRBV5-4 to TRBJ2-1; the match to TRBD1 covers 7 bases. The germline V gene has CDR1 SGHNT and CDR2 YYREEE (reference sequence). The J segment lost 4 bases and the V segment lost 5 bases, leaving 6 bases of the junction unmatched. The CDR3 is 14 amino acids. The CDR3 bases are TGTGCCAGCAGAACGGGACAGCCATACAATGAGCAGTTCTTC. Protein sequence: CASRTGQPYNEQFF.

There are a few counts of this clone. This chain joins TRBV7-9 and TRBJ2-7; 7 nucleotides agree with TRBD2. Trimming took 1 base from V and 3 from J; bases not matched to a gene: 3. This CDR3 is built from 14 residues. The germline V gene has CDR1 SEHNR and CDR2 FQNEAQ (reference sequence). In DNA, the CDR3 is TGTGCCAGCAGCTTAGTCGGGGGGATCTACGAGCAGTACTTC. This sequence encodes CASSLVGGIYEQYF.

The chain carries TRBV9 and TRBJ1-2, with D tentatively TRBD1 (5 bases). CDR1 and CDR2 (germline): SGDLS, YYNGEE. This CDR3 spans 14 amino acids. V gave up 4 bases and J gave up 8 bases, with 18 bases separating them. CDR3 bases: TGTGCCAGCAGCCCCCTGGAGGGGCATCGAGGCTACACCTTC. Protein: CASSPLEGHRGYTF.

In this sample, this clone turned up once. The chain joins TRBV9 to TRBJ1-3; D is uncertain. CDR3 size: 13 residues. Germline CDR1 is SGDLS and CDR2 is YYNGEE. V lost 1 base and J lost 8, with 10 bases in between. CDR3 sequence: CASSVLSEDTIYF. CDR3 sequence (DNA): TGTGCCAGCAGCGTACTTTCAGAGGACACCATATATTTT.

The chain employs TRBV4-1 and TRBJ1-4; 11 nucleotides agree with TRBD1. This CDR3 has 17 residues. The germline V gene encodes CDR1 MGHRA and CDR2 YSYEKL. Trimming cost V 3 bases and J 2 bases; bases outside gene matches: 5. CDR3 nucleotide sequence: TGCGCCAGCAGCCAGGGGACAGGGGGTATGACTAATGAAAAACTGTTTTTT. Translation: CASSQGTGGMTNEKLFF.

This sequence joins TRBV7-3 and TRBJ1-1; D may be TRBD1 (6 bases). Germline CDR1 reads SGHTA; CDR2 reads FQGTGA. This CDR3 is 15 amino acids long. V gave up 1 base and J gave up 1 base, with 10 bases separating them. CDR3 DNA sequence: TGTGCCAGCAGCTTAAGTGGACAGAGGAACACTGAAGCTTTCTTT. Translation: CASSLSGQRNTEAFF.

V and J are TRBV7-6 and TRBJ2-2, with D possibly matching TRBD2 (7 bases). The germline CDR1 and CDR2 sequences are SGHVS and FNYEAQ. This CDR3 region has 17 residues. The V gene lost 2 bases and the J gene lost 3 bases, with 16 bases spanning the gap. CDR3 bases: TGTGCCAGCAGCTTACTCTTAGGGGGGGCGTACACCGGGGAGCTGTTTTTT. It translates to CASSLLLGGAYTGELFF.

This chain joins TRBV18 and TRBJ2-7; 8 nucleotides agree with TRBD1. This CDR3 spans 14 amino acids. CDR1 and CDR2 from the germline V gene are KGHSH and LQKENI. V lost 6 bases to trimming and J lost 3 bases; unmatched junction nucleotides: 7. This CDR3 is CASSPTGEVYEQYF. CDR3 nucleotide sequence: TGTGCCAGCTCCCCGACAGGGGAGGTCTACGAGCAGTACTTC. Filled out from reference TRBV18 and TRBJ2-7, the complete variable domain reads NAGVMQNPRHLVRRRGQEARLRCSPMKGHSHVYWYRQLPEEGLKFMVYLQKENIIDESGMPKERFSAEFPKEGPSILRIQQVVRGDSAAYFCASSPTGEVYEQYFGPGTRLTVT.

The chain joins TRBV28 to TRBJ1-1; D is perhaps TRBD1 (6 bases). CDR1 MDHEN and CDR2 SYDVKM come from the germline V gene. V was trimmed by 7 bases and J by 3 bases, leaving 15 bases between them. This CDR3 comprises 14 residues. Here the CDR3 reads CASTWGGRDTEAFF. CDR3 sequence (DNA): TGTGCCAGCACCTGGGGGGGGCGCGACACTGAAGCTTTCTTT.

CDR3 DNA sequence: TGTGCCAGCAGCTTTCCAGAAACGGGTTCCGAGCAGTACTTC. It is translated as CASSFPETGSEQYF. This chain links TRBV13 with TRBJ2-7, with no clear D. The CDR3 consists of 14 residues. CDR1 and CDR2 (germline): PRHDT, FYEKMQ (reference sequence). V was trimmed by 3 bases and J by 6 bases, leaving 15 bases between them.

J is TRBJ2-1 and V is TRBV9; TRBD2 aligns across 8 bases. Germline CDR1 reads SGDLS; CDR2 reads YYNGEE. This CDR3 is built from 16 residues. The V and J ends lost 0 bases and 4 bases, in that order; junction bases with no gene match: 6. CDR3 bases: TGTGCCAGCAGCGTAGAAGGGCGGGGGGCTTACAATGAGCAGTTCTTC. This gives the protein CASSVEGRGAYNEQFF.

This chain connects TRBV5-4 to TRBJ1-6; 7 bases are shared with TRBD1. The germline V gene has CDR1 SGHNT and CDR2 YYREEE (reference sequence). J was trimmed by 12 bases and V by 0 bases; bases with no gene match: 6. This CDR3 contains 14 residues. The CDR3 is CASSLDGQARPLHF. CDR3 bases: TGTGCCAGCAGCTTGGATGGACAGGCCCGACCCCTCCACTTT.